A single sample gave rise to the 6 T cell receptor beta chains below, sequenced in a study of T cell changes during pregnancy in multiple sclerosis. The repertoire was sequenced with immunoSEQ multiplex PCR; TCRdb's copy has only in-frame clones and lacks some. This table holds tens of thousands of clones, 91% found once. Material: peripheral blood, obtained in the third trimester of pregnancy. The receptors were sampled from a female donor in good health, enrolled as a control in a pregnancy study.

The rearrangement joins TRBV5-6 to TRBJ1-2, with D uncertain. CDR1 and CDR2 (germline): SGHDT, YYEEEE. This CDR3 has 14 amino acids. Trimming shortened V by 2 bases and J by 0 bases, and 8 bases separated the two germline ends. The CDR3 DNA follows: TGTGCCAGCAGCTTAGCGGGAGCTAACTATGGCTACACCTTC. Its protein is CASSLAGANYGYTF.

The J gene is TRBJ1-1, the V gene TRBV19; D unresolved. The germline gives CDR1 LNHDA, CDR2 SQIVND (reference sequence). V lost 4 bases and J 3 bases, leaving 6 bases between the germline ends. The length of the CDR3 is 12 residues. The CDR3 bases are TGTGCCAGTAGTACCCGTCACACTGAAGCTTTCTTT. Its translation is CASSTRHTEAFF.

The rearrangement joins TRBV19 to TRBJ1-1; D is perhaps TRBD1 (6 bases). Germline V CDR1 and CDR2: LNHDA, SQIVND (reference sequence). V lost 0 bases to trimming and J lost 0 bases, with 17 bases between them. The CDR3 is 18 residues long. The CDR3 reads CASSIDEVGTTMNTEAFF. CDR3 coding DNA: TGTGCCAGTAGTATAGATGAGGTGGGGACAACCATGAACACTGAAGCTTTCTTT. The whole variable domain, filled in from reference TRBV19 and TRBJ1-1, reads DGGITQSPKYLFRKEGQNVTLSCEQNLNHDAMYWYRQDPGQGLRLIYYSQIVNDFQKGDIAEGYSVSREKKESFPLTVTSAQKNPTAFYLCASSIDEVGTTMNTEAFFGQGTRLTVV.

The table lists this clone with a few counts. V gene TRBV2 combines with J gene TRBJ2-7, with D unresolved. Trimming stripped 8 bases from V and 6 bases from J, with 14 bases between. CDR1 and CDR2 from the germline V gene are SNHLY and FYNNEI. This CDR3 region has 12 residues. The CDR3 loop reads CASGPGSREQYF. The CDR3 DNA is TGTGCCAGCGGGCCAGGATCACGCGAGCAGTACTTC.

This sequence joins TRBV5-6 and TRBJ1-1; D ambiguous. In germline, CDR1 is SGHDT, CDR2 YYEEEE. This CDR3 is built from 15 residues. The V end lost 5 bases, the J end lost 4 bases, and 18 bases lay between the germline ends. CDR3 sequence reads: CASSFELLRFTEAFF. DNA of the CDR3: TGTGCCAGCAGTTTCGAGCTATTGAGGTTCACTGAAGCTTTCTTT.

V and J are TRBV12-5 and TRBJ2-3; 7 bases are a match to TRBD2. The CDR3 is 15 residues long. Germline V gives CDR1 LGHNT, CDR2 FRNRAP. Trimming cost V 1 base and J 2 bases; bases outside gene matches: 3. The CDR3 loop is CASGLAGGYTDTQYF. In nucleotides, the CDR3 is TGTGCTAGTGGTTTGGCCGGGGGGTACACAGATACGCAGTATTTT.